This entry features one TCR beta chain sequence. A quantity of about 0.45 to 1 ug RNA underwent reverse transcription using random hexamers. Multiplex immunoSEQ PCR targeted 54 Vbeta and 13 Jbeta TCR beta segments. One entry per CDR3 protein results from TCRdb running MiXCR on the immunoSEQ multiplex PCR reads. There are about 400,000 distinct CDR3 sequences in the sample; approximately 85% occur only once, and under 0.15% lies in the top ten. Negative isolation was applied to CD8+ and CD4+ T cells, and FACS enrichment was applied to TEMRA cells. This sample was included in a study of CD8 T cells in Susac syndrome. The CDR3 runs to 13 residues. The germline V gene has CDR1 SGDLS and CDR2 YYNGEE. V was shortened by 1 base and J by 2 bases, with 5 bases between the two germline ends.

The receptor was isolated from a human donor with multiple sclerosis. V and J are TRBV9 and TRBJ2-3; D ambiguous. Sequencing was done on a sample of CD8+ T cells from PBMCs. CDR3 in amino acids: CASSVQDTDTQYF. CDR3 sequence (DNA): TGTGCCAGCAGCGTACAGGACACAGATACGCAGTATTTT. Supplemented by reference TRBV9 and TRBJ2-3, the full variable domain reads DSGVTQTPKHLITATGQRVTLRCSPRSGDLSVYWYQQSLDQGLQFLIQYYNGEERAKGNILERFSAQQFPDLHSELNLSSLELGDSALYFCASSVQDTDTQYFGPGTRLTVL.